The 2 T cell receptor beta chains below were found in one sample sequenced in a study of T cells in Graves' hyperthyroidism and ophthalmopathy. RNA transcripts provided the source from which TCR beta CDR3 regions were amplified. Using the HTBI primer set, a first-round RT-PCR was run on the TCR CDR3. Via MiXCR, TCRdb re-called the multiplex PCR reads, giving one row per CDR3 protein. The sample contains around 300,000 distinct CDR3 sequences, 12% to 15% of which appear only once. The specimen was blood. Receptors originate from a woman in her thirties or forties with Graves' hyperthyroidism.

This clonotype was counted a few times. This chain connects TRBV5-1 to TRBJ2-3; 8 bases match TRBD2. J gave up 2 bases and V 10 bases, and 9 bases lay outside the gene matches. The CDR3 is made up of 14 amino acids. CDR1 SGHRS and CDR2 YFSETQ come from the germline V gene. CDR3 loop: CALRAGGLTDTQYF. CDR3 nucleotides: TGCGCCCTCAGGGCGGGAGGACTCACAGATACGCAGTATTTT.

The chain employs TRBV28 and TRBJ2-2; D remains ambiguous. V lost 7 bases and J 0 bases, leaving 15 bases between the germline ends. The germline gives CDR1 MDHEN, CDR2 SYDVKM. The CDR3 runs to 16 residues. The CDR3 is CASKPLIQTNTGELFF. The CDR3, as DNA: TGTGCCAGCAAACCTCTCATCCAAACGAACACCGGGGAGCTGTTTTTT.